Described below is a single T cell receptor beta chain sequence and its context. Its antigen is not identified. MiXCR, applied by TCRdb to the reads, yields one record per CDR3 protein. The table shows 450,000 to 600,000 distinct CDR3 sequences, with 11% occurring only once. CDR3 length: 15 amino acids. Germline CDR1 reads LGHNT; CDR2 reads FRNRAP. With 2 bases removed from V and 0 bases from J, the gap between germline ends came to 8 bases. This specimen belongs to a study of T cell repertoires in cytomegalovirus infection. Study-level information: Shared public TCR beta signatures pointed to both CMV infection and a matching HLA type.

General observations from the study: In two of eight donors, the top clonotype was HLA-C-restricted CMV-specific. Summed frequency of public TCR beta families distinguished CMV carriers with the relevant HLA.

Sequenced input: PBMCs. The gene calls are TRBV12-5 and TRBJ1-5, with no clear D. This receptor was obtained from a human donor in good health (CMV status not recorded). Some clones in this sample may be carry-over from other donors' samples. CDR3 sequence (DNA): TGTGCTAGTGGTTTGAGCCCCTTTAGCAATCAGCCCCAGCATTTT. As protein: CASGLSPFSNQPQHF. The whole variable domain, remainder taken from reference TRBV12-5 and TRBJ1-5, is DARVTQTPRHKVTEMGQEVTMRCQPILGHNTVFWYRQTMMQGLELLAYFRNRAPLDDSGMPKDRFSAEMPDATLATLKIQPSEPRDSAVYFCASGLSPFSNQPQHFGDGTRLSIL.